This entry concerns a single T cell receptor (beta chain). Its antigen is currently unknown. Libraries were prepared by immunoSEQ multiplex PCR; TCRdb keeps only in-frame clonotypes and omits some of them. This sample carries approximately 210,000 clones, about 86% of them seen once, and the ten largest clones take roughly 2.8%. This sample is part of a study of cytomegalovirus exposure and HLA in healthy donors. The study's findings and limits: The study put under 200 TCR beta chains on its list as cytomegalovirus-associated. In the roughly 130 validation repertoires, a later analysis found that first-cohort TCR clusters tended to co-occur.

The clonotype comes from a woman in her late teens or twenties in good health and CMV-seronegative. Sequenced material: PBMCs.

The CDR3 bases are TGTGCCAGCAGCGTGAGCGGGAGTGGGGAGCAGTACTTC. It is translated as CASSVSGSGEQYF. The chain carries TRBV9 and TRBJ2-7; 8 bases line up with TRBD2. V lost 2 bases and J lost 7; bases outside the gene matches: 5. This CDR3 comprises 13 residues. Per germline, CDR1 SGDLS and CDR2 YYNGEE.